Below are 22 T cell receptor beta chains sequenced from a single sample in a study of control samples from healthy donors and cancer patients. The method was immunoSEQ multiplex PCR; TCRdb's version includes in-frame clones alone and lacks a portion of them. The sample carries under 150,000 clones, more than 70% recorded once. Sequencing was done on a sample of blood. The receptors were gathered from a woman aged 65 to 85 in good health.

This clone is labeled medium-sized. The J gene is TRBJ1-3, the V gene TRBV3-1 (or the pseudogene TRBV3-2); TRBD1 agrees at 7 bases. Germline trimming cut 3 bases from V and 3 bases from J; bases unmatched to any gene: 5. This CDR3 has 15 amino acids. CDR1 is LGHDT, CDR2 YNNKEL, per germline (reference sequence). The CDR3 spells CASSHGQASGNTIYF. The CDR3 DNA reads as TGTGCCAGCAGCCATGGACAGGCAAGTGGAAACACCATATATTTT.

The CDR3 here is CASSLTGTTDTQYF. DNA for the CDR3: TGTGCCAGCAGCTTAACGGGGACCACAGATACGCAGTATTTT. V is TRBV5-6 and J is TRBJ2-3; the D gene could be TRBD1 or TRBD2 (5 bases each). This CDR3 spans 14 amino acids. Per the germline V gene, CDR1 is SGHDT and CDR2 is YYEEEE. The V gene lost 2 bases and the J gene lost 2 bases, with 9 bases spanning the gap. Filled out from reference TRBV5-6 and TRBJ2-3, the complete variable domain reads DAGVTQSPTHLIKTRGQQVTLRCSPKSGHDTVSWYQQALGQGPQFIFQYYEEEERQRGNFPDRFSGHQFPNYSSELNVNALLLGDSALYLCASSLTGTTDTQYFGPGTRLTVL.

A few counts support this clone. The CDR3 is CASSLNRGSYEQYF. CDR3 bases: TGTGCCAGCAGCTTGAACAGGGGGTCATACGAGCAGTACTTC. The chain employs TRBV11-1 and TRBJ2-7; TRBD1 aligns across 8 bases. Germline-derived CDR1 and CDR2 are SGHAT and FQDESV (reference sequence). The CDR3 consists of 14 residues. Losses at the gene ends were 3 bases for V and 4 bases for J; bases not matched to a gene: 5. Based on the CDR3 plus reference TRBV11-1 and TRBJ2-7, the full variable domain is EAEVAQSPRYKITEKSQAVAFWCDPISGHATLYWYRQILGQGPELLVQFQDESVVDDSQLPKDRFSAERLKGVDSTLKIQPAELGDSAMYLCASSLNRGSYEQYFGPGTRLTVT.

V is TRBV5-1 and J is TRBJ2-1; the match to TRBD1 covers 9 bases. Germline V gives CDR1 SGHRS, CDR2 YFSETQ. V shed 4 bases and J 8 bases; nucleotides not matched to a gene: 13. This CDR3 is 16 amino acids long. CDR3 protein: CASSEGTGGLSDEQFF. CDR3 coding DNA: TGCGCCAGCAGCGAAGGAACAGGGGGCCTTAGCGATGAGCAGTTCTTC.

This clone was counted only a few times. The chain is built from TRBV27 and TRBJ1-3, with D unresolved. CDR3 length: 15 residues. Germline loops: CDR1 MNHEY, CDR2 SMNVEV (reference sequence). Trimming took off 4 bases at V and 0 bases at J, with 10 bases between the two ends. DNA of the CDR3: TGTGCCAGCAGTTCGATGGGGAGCTCTGGAAACACCATATATTTT. Translated, it gives CASSSMGSSGNTIYF.

The chain carries TRBV12-3 or TRBV12-4 and TRBJ2-1, with no clear D. V was cut by 3 bases and J by 6 bases, with 6 bases left in between. This CDR3 contains 12 residues. The CDR3 region is CASSFGSNEQFF. The DNA for the CDR3 is TGTGCCAGCAGTTTTGGCAGCAATGAGCAGTTCTTC.

The genes are TRBV24-1 and TRBJ2-1; 13 nucleotides line up with TRBD2. Germline V gene sequence: CDR1 KGHDR, CDR2 SFDVKD. Losses at the gene ends were 4 bases for V and 5 bases for J; bases not matched to a gene: 4. The CDR3 covers 16 residues. CDR3 nucleotide sequence: TGTGCCACCAGTGAGACTAGCGGGGGGTACAACAATGAGCAGTTCTTC. It encodes CATSETSGGYNNEQFF.

The chain is built from TRBV2 and TRBJ1-5, with D unresolved. CDR1 and CDR2 (germline): SNHLY, FYNNEI. This CDR3 has 14 amino acids. V lost 4 bases and J lost 1, with 8 bases in between. CDR3 bases: TGTGCCAGCAGTGTAGGGTTGAGCAATCAGCCCCAGCATTTT. Residues: CASSVGLSNQPQHF.

The CDR3: CASTRTGGTTDTQYF. The CDR3, as DNA: TGCGCCAGCACCCGGACGGGAGGCACCACAGATACGCAGTATTTT. The chain recombines TRBV5-1 with TRBJ2-3; TRBD2 matches 7 bases. Germline trimming cut 6 bases from V and 2 bases from J; bases unmatched to any gene: 9. Germline CDR1 SGHRS, CDR2 YFSETQ. The CDR3 is 15 amino acids.

The chain combines TRBV9 with TRBJ2-1; D remains ambiguous. The CDR3 has 17 amino acids. Per germline, CDR1 SGDLS and CDR2 YYNGEE. The V gene lost 0 bases and the J gene lost 2 bases, with 15 bases spanning the gap. DNA of the CDR3: TGTGCCAGCAGCGTAGGTAGCATCCAGGCCGCCTACAATGAGCAGTTCTTC. It encodes CASSVGSIQAAYNEQFF.

The chain combines TRBV5-1 with TRBJ1-5; D not resolved. This CDR3 region has 14 residues. CDR1 and CDR2 from the germline V gene are SGHRS and YFSETQ. V lost 4 bases to trimming and J lost 3 bases, with 11 bases between them. Here the CDR3 DNA reads TGCGCCAGCAGCCATGGAGAGCCCAATCAGCCCCAGCATTTT. Its protein product is CASSHGEPNQPQHF.

This clone was detected once. The chain joins TRBV18 to TRBJ1-6, with D perhaps matching TRBD1 (5 bases). The germline gives CDR1 KGHSH, CDR2 LQKENI. Trimming took 3 bases from V and 7 from J, leaving 19 bases between them. This CDR3 region has 17 residues. CDR3 protein: CASSPRDGSGGNSPLHF. DNA for the CDR3: TGTGCCAGCTCACCCCGGGACGGCAGTGGGGGAAATTCACCCCTCCACTTT. The variable domain in full, completed from reference TRBV18 and TRBJ1-6, reads NAGVMQNPRHLVRRRGQEARLRCSPMKGHSHVYWYRQLPEEGLKFMVYLQKENIIDESGMPKERFSAEFPKEGPSILRIQQVVRGDSAAYFCASSPRDGSGGNSPLHFGNGTRLTVT.

With regard to this clone: This sample includes further DNA sequences coding for the same CDR3. This rearrangement joins TRBV3-1 (or the pseudogene TRBV3-2) to TRBJ1-1; tentatively, D is TRBD1 (6 bases). CDR1 LGHDT and CDR2 YNNKEL come from the germline V gene (reference sequence). Trimming took off 0 bases at V and 6 bases at J, with 11 bases between the two ends. The CDR3 covers 14 residues. The DNA for the CDR3 is TGTGCCAGCAGCCAAGATACAGGGAGGTCTGAAGCTTTCTTT. It translates to CASSQDTGRSEAFF.

The chain joins TRBV13 to TRBJ2-3, with 9 bases matching TRBD2. The CDR3 spans 16 residues. The germline CDR1 and CDR2 sequences are PRHDT and FYEKMQ (reference sequence). The V segment lost 5 bases and the J segment 0 bases; nucleotides outside the gene matches: 6. Written as DNA, the CDR3 is TGTGCCAGCAGCGCGCGACTAGCGGCTAGCACAGATACGCAGTATTTT. Its protein product is CASSARLAASTDTQYF.

V gene TRBV24-1 combines with J gene TRBJ2-6; D is possibly TRBD1 (6 bases). CDR3 length: 17 residues. Germline V gene sequence: CDR1 KGHDR, CDR2 SFDVKD. The V and J ends lost 5 bases and 4 bases respectively, with 17 bases between them. The chain's CDR3 is CATSVELQGPGANVLTF. DNA for the CDR3: TGTGCCACCAGTGTTGAATTACAGGGTCCAGGGGCCAACGTCCTGACTTTC.

Relative to its sample, this clone is medium-sized. The chain has TRBV29-1 and TRBJ1-3; 8 nucleotides agree with TRBD1. There are 14 residues in the CDR3. V gave up 7 bases and J gave up 3 bases; unmatched junction bases: 8. Looked up from germline, CDR1 is SQVTM and CDR2 is ANQGSEA. Here the CDR3 DNA reads TGCAGCGCCGCCAGGACAGGGATTGGAAACACCATATATTTT. This translates into CSAARTGIGNTIYF.

This sequence joins TRBV5-6 and TRBJ2-3; 8 positions match TRBD2. This CDR3 is 15 amino acids long. Germline V lookup: CDR1 SGHDT, CDR2 YYEEEE. V was clipped by 3 bases and J by 2 bases; unmatched bases: 5. The CDR3 sequence: CASSSIAGITDTQYF. CDR3 nucleotide sequence: TGTGCCAGCAGCTCCATAGCGGGGATCACAGATACGCAGTATTTT.

The V and J genes are TRBV25-1 and TRBJ2-2; the D call may be TRBD1 or TRBD2 (5 bases each). Trimming took 5 bases from V and 6 from J, leaving 10 bases between them. Germline V gene sequence: CDR1 MGHDK, CDR2 SYGVNS. The length of the CDR3 is 13 residues. For the CDR3, the DNA is TGTGCCAGCAGTCAAAGGGGAGCCGGGGAGCTGTTTTTT. This codes for CASSQRGAGELFF.

J is TRBJ2-3 and V is TRBV9, with D perhaps matching TRBD1 or TRBD2 (6 bases each). V was trimmed by 3 bases and J by 3 bases, leaving 17 bases between them. Germline V CDR1 and CDR2: SGDLS, YYNGEE. CDR3 length: 16 amino acids. The CDR3 DNA reads as TGTGCCAGCAGCGCACAAGCGAGGGGGGAGACAGATACGCAGTATTTT. The encoded protein is CASSAQARGETDTQYF.

The chain recombines TRBV7-9 with TRBJ1-3; D is uncertain. The CDR3 is made up of 17 amino acids. V was pared by 0 bases and J by 0 bases, with 12 bases between. Germline loops: CDR1 SEHNR, CDR2 FQNEAQ (reference sequence). The CDR3: CASSLAVGASSGNTIYF. The CDR3 DNA reads as TGTGCCAGCAGCTTAGCCGTAGGTGCCAGCTCTGGAAACACCATATATTTT.

V is TRBV19 and J is TRBJ2-7, with D hard to call. From germline, CDR1 is LNHDA and CDR2 SQIVND (reference sequence). V dropped 1 base and J dropped 3 bases, with 10 bases sitting between them. CDR3 length: 14 amino acids. CDR3 loop: CASSIGGPRYEQYF. DNA for the CDR3: TGTGCCAGTAGTATAGGCGGACCGCGCTACGAGCAGTACTTC.

The V call is TRBV7-2, the J call TRBJ2-3; TRBD2 agrees at 10 bases. Trimming cost V 4 bases and J 5 bases; bases outside gene matches: 6. This CDR3 is 15 amino acids long. CDR1 and CDR2 from the germline V gene are SGHTA and FQGNSA. The DNA of the CDR3 is TGTGCCAGCAGCTCAAGCGGGGGGGCGGGAGATACGCAGTATTTT. It translates to CASSSSGGAGDTQYF.